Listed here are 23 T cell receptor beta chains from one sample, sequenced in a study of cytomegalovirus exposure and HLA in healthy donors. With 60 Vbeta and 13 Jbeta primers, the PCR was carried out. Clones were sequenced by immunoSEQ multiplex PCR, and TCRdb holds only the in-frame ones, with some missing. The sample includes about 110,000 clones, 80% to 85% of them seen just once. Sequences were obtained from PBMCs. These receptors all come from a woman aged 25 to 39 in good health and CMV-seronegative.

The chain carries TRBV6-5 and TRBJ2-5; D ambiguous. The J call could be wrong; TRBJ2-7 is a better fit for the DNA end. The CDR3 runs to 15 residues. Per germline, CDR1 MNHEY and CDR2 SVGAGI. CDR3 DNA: TGTGCCAGCAGACAATCCCCATGGAGTACCTACGAGCAGTACTTC. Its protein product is CASRQSPWSTYEQYF.

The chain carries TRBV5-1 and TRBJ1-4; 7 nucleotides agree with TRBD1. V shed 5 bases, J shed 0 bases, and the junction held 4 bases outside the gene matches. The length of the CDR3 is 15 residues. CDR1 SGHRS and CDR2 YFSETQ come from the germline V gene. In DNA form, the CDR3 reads TGCGCCAGCAGTCAGACAGGGACAACTAATGAAAAACTGTTTTTT. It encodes CASSQTGTTNEKLFF.

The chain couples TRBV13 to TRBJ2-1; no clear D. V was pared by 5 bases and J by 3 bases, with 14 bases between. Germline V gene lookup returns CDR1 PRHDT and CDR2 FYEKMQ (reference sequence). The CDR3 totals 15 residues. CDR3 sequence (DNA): TGTGCCAGCAGCCCCTATAGAGGTGGCTACAATGAGCAGTTCTTC. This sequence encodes CASSPYRGGYNEQFF.

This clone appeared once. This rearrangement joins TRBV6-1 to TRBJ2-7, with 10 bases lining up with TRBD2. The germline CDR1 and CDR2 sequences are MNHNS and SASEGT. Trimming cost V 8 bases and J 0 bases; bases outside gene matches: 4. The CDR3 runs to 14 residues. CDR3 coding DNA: TGTGCCAGCGCTAGCGGGAGTGTCTCCTACGAGCAGTACTTC. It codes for CASASGSVSYEQYF.

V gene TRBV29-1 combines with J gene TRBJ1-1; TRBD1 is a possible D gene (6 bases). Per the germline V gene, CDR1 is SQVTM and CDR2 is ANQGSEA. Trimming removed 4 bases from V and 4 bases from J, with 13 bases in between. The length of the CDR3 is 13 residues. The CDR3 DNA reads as TGCAGCGTTGTTCAGGGACACGCCACTGAAGCTTTCTTT. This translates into CSVVQGHATEAFF.

The CDR3 loop reads CASSLSGGSYEQYF. Written as DNA, the CDR3 is TGTGCCAGCAGTCTTAGCGGGGGATCCTACGAGCAGTACTTC. The V call is TRBV6-1, the J call TRBJ2-7; TRBD2 matches 9 bases. Per germline, CDR1 MNHNS and CDR2 SASEGT. CDR3 size: 14 residues. V gave up 5 bases and J gave up 1 base; unmatched junction bases: 3.

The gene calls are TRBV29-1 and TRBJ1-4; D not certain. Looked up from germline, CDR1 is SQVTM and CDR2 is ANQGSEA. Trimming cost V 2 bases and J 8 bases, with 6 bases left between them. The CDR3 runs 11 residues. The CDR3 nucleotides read TGCAGCGTTGAAAGAGGGGAAAAACTGTTTTTT. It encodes CSVERGEKLFF.

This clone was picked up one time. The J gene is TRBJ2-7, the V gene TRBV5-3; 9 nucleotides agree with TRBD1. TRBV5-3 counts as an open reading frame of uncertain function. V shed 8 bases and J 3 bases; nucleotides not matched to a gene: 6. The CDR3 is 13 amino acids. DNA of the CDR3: TGTGCCAGCGCTCGGGACAGGGTCTACGAGCAGTACTTC. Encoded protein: CASARDRVYEQYF.

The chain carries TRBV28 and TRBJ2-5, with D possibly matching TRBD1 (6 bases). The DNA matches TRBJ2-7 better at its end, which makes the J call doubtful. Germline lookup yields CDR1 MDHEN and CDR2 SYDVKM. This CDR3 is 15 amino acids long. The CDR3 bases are TGTGCCAGCAGCAAAACTCGACAGGACACGAACGAGCAGTACTTC. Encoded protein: CASSKTRQDTNEQYF.

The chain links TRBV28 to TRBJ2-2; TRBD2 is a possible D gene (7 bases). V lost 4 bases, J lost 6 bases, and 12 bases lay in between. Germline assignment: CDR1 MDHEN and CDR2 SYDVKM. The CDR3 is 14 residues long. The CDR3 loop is CASSWGGPPGELFF. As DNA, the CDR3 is TGTGCCAGCAGTTGGGGGGGGCCACCCGGGGAGCTGTTTTTT.

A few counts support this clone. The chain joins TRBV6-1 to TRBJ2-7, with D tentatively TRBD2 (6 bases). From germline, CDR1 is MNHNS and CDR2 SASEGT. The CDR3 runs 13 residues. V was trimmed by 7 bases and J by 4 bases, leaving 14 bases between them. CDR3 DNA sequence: TGTGCCAGCAACACGGGAGTCTCTTACGAGCAGTACTTC. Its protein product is CASNTGVSYEQYF.

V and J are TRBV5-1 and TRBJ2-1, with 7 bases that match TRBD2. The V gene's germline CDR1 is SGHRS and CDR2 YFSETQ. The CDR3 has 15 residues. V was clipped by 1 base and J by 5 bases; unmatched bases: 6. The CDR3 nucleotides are TGCGCCAGCAGCTTGTGGGGGGGGGTGGACAATGAGCAGTTCTTC. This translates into CASSLWGGVDNEQFF.

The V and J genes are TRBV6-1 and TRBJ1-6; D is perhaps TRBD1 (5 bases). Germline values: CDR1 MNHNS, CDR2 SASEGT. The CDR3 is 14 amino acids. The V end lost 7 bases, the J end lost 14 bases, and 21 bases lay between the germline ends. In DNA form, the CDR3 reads TGTGCCAGCATTGGGGACGGAACTAGCAGTGCCCTCCACTTT. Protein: CASIGDGTSSALHF.

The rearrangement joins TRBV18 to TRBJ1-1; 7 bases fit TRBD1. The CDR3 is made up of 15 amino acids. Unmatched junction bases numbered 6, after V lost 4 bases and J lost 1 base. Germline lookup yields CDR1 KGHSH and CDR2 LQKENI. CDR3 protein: CASSRQGGENTEAFF. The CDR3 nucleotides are TGTGCCAGCTCACGACAGGGCGGCGAGAACACTGAAGCTTTCTTT. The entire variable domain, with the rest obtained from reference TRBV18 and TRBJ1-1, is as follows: NAGVMQNPRHLVRRRGQEARLRCSPMKGHSHVYWYRQLPEEGLKFMVYLQKENIIDESGMPKERFSAEFPKEGPSILRIQQVVRGDSAAYFCASSRQGGENTEAFFGQGTRLTVV.

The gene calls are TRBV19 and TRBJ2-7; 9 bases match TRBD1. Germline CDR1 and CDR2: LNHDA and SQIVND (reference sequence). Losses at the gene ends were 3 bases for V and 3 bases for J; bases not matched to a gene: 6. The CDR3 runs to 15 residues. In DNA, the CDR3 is TGTGCCAGTAGTATCCTCGGGACAGGGAACTACGAGCAGTACTTC. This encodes CASSILGTGNYEQYF.

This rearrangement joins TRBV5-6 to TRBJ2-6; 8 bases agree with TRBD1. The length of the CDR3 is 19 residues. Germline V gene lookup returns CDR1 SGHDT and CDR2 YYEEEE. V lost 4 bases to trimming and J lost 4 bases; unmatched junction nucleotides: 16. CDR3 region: CASSELGRTGPSGANVLTF. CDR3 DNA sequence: TGTGCCAGCAGCGAATTGGGGCGGACAGGGCCGTCCGGGGCCAACGTCCTGACTTTC.

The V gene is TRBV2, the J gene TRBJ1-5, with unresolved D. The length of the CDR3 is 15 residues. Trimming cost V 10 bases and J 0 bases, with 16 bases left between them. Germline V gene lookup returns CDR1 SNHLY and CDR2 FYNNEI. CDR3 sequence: CATRWSTNSNQPQHF. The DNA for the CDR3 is TGTGCCACCAGATGGAGTACAAATAGCAATCAGCCCCAGCATTTT.

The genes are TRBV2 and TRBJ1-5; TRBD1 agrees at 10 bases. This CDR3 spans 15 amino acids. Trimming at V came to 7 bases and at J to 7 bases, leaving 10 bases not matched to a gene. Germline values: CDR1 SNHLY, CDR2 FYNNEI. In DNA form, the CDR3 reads TGTGCCAGCACTTGGGGACAGGGGAAGGACCAGCCCCAGCATTTT. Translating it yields CASTWGQGKDQPQHF.

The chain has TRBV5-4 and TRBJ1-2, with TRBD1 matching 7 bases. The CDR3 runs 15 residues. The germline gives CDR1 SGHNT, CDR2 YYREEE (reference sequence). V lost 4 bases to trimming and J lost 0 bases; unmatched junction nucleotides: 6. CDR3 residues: CASSPDRTTNYGYTF. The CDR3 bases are TGTGCCAGCAGCCCGGACAGGACTACTAACTATGGCTACACCTTC.

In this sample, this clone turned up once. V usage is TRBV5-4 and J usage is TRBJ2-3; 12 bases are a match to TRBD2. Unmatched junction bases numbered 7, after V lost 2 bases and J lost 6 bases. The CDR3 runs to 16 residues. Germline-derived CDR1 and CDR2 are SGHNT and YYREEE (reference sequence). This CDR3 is CASSLGLAGGPDTQYF. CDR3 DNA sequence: TGTGCCAGCAGCTTAGGCCTAGCGGGGGGGCCGGATACGCAGTATTTT.

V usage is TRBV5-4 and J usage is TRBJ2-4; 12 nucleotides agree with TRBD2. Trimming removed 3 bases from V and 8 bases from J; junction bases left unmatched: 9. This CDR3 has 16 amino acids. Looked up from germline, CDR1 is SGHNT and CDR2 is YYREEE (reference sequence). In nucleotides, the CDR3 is TGTGCCAGCAGCTCCCCTAGCGGGAGGGCCGGGGACATTCAGTACTTC. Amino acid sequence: CASSSPSGRAGDIQYF.

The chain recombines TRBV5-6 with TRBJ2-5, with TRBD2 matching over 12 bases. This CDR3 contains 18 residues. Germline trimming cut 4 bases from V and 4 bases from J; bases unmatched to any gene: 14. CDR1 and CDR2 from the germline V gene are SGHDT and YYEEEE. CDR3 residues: CASSGTSGSRVYRETQYF. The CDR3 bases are TGTGCCAGCAGCGGGACTAGCGGGTCCCGGGTATATCGAGAGACCCAGTACTTC.

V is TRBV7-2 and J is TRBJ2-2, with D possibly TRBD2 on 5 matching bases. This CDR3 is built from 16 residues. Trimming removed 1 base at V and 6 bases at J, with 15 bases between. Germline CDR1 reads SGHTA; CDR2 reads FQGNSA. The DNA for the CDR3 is TGTGCCAGCAGCTTAGTTAGTCACTATAGCGCCGGGGAGCTGTTTTTT. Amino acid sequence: CASSLVSHYSAGELFF. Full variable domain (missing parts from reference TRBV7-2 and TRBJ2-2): GAGVSQSPSNKVTEKGKDVELRCDPISGHTALYWYRQSLGQGLEFLIYFQGNSAPDKSGLPSDRFSAERTGGSVSTLTIQRTQQEDSAVYLCASSLVSHYSAGELFFGEGSRLTVL.